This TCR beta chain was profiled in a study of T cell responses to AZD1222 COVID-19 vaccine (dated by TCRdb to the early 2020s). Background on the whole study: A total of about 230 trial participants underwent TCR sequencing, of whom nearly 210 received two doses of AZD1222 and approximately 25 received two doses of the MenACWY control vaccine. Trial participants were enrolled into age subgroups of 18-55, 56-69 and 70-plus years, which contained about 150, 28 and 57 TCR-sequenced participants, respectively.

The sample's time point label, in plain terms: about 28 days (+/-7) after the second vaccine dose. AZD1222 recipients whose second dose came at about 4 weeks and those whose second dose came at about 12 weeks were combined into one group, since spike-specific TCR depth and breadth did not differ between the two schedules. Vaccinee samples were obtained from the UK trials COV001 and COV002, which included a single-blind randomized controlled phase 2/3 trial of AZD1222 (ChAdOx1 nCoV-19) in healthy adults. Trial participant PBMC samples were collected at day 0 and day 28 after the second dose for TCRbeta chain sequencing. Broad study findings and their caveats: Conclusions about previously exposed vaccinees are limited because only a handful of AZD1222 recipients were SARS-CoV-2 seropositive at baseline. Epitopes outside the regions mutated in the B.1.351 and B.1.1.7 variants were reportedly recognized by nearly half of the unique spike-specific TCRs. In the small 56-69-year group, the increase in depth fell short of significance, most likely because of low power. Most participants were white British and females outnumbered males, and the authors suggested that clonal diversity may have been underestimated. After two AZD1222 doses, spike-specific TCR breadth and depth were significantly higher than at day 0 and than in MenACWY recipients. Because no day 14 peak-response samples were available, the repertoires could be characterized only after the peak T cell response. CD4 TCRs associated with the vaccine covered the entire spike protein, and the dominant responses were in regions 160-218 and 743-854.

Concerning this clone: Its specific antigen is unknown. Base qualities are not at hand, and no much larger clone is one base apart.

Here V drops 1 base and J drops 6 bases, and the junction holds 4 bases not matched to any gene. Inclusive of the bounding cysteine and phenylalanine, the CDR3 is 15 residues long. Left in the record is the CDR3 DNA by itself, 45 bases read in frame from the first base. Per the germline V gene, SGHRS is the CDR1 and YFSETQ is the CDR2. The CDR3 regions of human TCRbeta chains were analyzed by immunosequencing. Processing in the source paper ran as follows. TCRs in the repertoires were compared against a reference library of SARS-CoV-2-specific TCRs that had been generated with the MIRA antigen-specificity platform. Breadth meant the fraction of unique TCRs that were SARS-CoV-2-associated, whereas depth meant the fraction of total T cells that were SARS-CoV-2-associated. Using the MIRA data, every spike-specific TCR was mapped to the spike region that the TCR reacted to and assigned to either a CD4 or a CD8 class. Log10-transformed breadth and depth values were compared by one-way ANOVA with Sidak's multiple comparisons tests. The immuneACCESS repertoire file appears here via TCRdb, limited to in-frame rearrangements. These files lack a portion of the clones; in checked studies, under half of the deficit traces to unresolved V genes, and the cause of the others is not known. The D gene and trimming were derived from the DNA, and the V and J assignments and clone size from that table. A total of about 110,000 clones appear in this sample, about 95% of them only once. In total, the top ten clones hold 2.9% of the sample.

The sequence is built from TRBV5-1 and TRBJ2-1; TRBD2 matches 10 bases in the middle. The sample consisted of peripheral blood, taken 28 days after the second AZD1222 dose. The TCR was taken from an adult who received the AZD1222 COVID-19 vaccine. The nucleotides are TGCGCCAGCAGCTTGATAGCGGGGGGCTCCAATGAGCAGTTCTTC. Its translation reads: CASSLIAGGSNEQFF.